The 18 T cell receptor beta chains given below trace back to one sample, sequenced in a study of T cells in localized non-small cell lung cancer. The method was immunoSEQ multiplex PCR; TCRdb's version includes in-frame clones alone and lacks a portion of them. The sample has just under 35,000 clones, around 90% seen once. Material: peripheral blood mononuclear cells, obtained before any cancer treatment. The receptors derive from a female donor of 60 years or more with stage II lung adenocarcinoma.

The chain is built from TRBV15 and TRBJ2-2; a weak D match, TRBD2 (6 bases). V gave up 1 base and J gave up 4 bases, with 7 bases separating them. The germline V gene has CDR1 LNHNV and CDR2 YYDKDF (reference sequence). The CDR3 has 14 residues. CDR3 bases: TGTGCCACCAGCAGAGGCGGGGCCACCGGGGAGCTGTTTTTT. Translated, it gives CATSRGGATGELFF.

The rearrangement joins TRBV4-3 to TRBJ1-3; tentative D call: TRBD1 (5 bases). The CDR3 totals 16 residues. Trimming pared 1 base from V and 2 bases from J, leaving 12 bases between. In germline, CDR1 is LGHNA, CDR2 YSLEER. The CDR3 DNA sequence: TGCGCCAGCAGCCAAGGAACGAGAGGGGCTGGAAACACCATATATTTT. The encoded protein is CASSQGTRGAGNTIYF.

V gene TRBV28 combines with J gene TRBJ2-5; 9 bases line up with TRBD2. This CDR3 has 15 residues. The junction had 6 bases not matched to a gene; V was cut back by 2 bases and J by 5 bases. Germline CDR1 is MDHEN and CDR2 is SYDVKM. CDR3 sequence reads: CASSLPTAGGETQYF. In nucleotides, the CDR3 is TGTGCCAGCAGTTTACCCACAGCGGGGGGTGAGACCCAGTACTTC.

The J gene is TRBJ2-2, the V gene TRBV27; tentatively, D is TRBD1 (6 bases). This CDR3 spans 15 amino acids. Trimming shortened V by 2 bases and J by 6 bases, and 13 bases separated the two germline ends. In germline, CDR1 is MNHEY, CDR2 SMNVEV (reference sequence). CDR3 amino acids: CASSLGAGVAGELFF. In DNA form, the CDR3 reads TGTGCCAGCAGTTTAGGCGCAGGGGTCGCCGGGGAGCTGTTTTTT.

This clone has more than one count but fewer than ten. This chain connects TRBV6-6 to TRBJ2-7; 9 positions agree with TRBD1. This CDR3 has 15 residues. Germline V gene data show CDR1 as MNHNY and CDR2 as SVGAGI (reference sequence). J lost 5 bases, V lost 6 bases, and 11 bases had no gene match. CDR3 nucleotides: TGTGCCAGCAGACCACCCGGACAGGGGCAGAACGAGCAGTACTTC. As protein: CASRPPGQGQNEQYF.

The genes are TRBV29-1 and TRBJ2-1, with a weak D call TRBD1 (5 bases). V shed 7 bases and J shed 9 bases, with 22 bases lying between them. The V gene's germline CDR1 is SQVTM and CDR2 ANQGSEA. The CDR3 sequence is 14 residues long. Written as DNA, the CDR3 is TGCAGCGAAAGAAGGGGCTCTCTTAGGGGTGAGCAGTTCTTC. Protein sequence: CSERRGSLRGEQFF.

The CDR3 here is CASREGYRADTQYF. The DNA of the CDR3 is TGTGCCAGCCGAGAGGGCTACCGCGCAGATACGCAGTATTTT. The V gene is TRBV27, the J gene TRBJ2-3, with a possible D match to TRBD2 (5 bases). The ends were cut back, 8 bases at V and 4 bases at J, with 16 bases in the middle. CDR1 MNHEY and CDR2 SMNVEV come from the germline V gene (reference sequence). The CDR3 loop spans 14 amino acids.

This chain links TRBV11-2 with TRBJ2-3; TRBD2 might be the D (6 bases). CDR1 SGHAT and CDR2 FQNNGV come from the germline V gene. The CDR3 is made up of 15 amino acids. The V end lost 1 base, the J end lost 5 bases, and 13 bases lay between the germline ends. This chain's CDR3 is CASSLVRGLQDTQYF. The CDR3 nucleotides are TGTGCCAGCAGCTTAGTCCGGGGGTTGCAAGATACGCAGTATTTT. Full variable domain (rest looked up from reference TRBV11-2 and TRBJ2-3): EAGVAQSPRYKIIEKRQSVAFWCNPISGHATLYWYQQILGQGPKLLIQFQNNGVVDDSQLPKDRFSAERLKGVDSTLKIQPAKLEDSAVYLCASSLVRGLQDTQYFGPGTRLTVL.

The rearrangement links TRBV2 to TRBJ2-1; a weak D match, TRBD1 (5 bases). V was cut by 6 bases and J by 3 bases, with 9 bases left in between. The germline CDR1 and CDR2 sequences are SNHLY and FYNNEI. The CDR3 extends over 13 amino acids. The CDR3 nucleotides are TGTGCCAGCAGCTTAGACAGCTACAATGAGCAGTTCTTC. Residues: CASSLDSYNEQFF.

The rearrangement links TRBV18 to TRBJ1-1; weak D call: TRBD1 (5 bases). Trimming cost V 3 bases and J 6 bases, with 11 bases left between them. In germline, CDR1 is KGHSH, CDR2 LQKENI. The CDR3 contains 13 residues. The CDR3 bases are TGTGCCAGCTCACCGTTCAGGGACTCTGAAGCTTTCTTT. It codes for CASSPFRDSEAFF.

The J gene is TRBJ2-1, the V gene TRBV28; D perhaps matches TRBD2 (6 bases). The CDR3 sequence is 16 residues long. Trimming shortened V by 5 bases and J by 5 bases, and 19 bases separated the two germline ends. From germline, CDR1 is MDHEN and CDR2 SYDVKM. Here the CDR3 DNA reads TGTGCCAGCAGTCTCCCCGGGCTCGCGGGAAACAATGAGCAGTTCTTC. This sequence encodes CASSLPGLAGNNEQFF.

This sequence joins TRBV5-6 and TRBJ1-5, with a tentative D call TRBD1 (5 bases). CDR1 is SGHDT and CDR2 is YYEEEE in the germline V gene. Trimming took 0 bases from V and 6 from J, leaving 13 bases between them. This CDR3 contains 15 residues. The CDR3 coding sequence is TGTGCCAGCAGCTTGGGAGGCAGGGTGGCTCAGCCCCAGCATTTT. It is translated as CASSLGGRVAQPQHF.

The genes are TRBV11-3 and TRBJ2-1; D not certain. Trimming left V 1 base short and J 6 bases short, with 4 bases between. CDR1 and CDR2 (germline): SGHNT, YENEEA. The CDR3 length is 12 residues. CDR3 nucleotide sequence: TGTGCCAGCAGCTTAGCTAGCAATGAGCAGTTCTTC. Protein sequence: CASSLASNEQFF.

CDR3: CASSGDSAYEQYF. In DNA, the CDR3 is TGTGCCAGTAGCGGTGACAGTGCCTACGAGCAGTACTTC. The rearrangement uses TRBV19 and TRBJ2-7; a weak D match, TRBD1 (5 bases). The CDR3 is 13 residues long. Trimming left V 6 bases short and J 2 bases short, with 11 bases between. Germline V lookup: CDR1 LNHDA, CDR2 SQIVND (reference sequence).

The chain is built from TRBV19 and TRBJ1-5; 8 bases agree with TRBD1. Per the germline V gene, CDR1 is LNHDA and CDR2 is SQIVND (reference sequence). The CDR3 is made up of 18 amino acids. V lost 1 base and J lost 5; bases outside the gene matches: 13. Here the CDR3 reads CASSIAWQGARTDQPQHF. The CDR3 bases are TGTGCCAGTAGTATAGCCTGGCAGGGGGCTCGGACGGATCAGCCCCAGCATTTT.

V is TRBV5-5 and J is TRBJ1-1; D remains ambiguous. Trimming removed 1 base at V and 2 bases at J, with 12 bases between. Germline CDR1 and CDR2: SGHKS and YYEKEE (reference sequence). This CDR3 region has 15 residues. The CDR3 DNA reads TGTGCCAGCAGCTTGTTGACAACAACAAACACTGAAGCTTTCTTT. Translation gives CASSLLTTTNTEAFF.

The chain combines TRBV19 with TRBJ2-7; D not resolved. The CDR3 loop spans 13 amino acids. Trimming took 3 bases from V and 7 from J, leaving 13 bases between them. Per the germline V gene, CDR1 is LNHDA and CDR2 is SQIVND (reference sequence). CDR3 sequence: CASSIPGRKEQYF. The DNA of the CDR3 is TGTGCCAGTAGTATCCCCGGACGGAAAGAGCAGTACTTC.

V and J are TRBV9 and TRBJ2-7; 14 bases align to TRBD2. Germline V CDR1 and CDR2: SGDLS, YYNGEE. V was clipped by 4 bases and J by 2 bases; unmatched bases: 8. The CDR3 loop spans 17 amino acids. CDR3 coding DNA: TGTGCCAGCAGCCCAGAGGGACTAGCGGGAGAAACCTACGAGCAGTACTTC. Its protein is CASSPEGLAGETYEQYF.